Below, one TCR beta chain is given with its context. Data came from immunoSEQ multiplex PCR; TCRdb stores just in-frame clones and leaves some out. The sample lists around 260,000 clones, roughly 90% occurring once. Seattle enrolled patients during active infection and tracked them longitudinally. V was clipped by 4 bases and J by 5 bases, with 8 bases between them. CDR3 size: 13 residues. Germline V lookup: CDR1 SNHLY, CDR2 FYNNEI. This sample stems from a study of blood T cell repertoires in COVID-19. Background on the study: The analysed material was cDNA or gDNA that came from T cells, B-cell-depleted T cells, or PBMCs.

The chain has TRBV2 and TRBJ2-2, with D perhaps matching TRBD1 (5 bases). Sequenced input: peripheral blood. This TCR came from a woman aged 25 to 45 with COVID-19, enrolled during active disease. The CDR3 region is CASSVPGTGELFF. Here the CDR3 DNA reads TGTGCCAGCAGTGTTCCAGGGACCGGGGAGCTGTTTTTT.